This T cell receptor (beta chain) was identified during a study of cytomegalovirus exposure and HLA in healthy donors. As for the study in general: About 85 million unique TCRs from HLA-typed donors were held in an early release of data. Study outcomes and limitations: A later analysis linked a missense variant in DCLRE1C to the trimming of TCR beta V and J genes. The study recorded fewer than 200 TCR beta chains that were cytomegalovirus-associated.

Points on this clone: As yet, its antigen is unknown.

13 Jbeta primers and 60 Vbeta primers were used for the PCR. The method was immunoSEQ multiplex PCR; TCRdb's version includes in-frame clones alone and lacks a portion of them. This sample has about 180,000 clones, with 76% found just once. This CDR3 spans 13 amino acids. Per the germline V gene, CDR1 is LGHNT and CDR2 is FRNRAP. Trimming removed 5 bases from V and 7 bases from J, with 14 bases in between. The sequence came from a woman in her 30s in good health and CMV-seropositive. What was sequenced was PBMCs. J is TRBJ1-2 and V is TRBV12-5, with TRBD1 as a possible D gene (6 bases). The CDR3 loop reads CASGPGGGLGYTF. CDR3 DNA: TGTGCTAGTGGTCCGGGGGGGGGCCTTGGCTACACCTTC.